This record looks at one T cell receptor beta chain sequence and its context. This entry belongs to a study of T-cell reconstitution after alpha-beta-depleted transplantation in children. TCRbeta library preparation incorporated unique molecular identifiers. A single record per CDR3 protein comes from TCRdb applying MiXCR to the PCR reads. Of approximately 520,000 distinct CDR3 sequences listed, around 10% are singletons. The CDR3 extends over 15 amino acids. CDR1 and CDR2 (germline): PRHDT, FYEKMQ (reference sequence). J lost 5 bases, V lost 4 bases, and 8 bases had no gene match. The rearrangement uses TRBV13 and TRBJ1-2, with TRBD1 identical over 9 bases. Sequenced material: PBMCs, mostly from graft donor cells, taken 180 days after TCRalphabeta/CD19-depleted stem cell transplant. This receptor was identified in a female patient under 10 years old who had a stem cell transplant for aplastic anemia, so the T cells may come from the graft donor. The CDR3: CASSSWGQGSYGYTF. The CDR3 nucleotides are TGTGCCAGCAGCTCCTGGGGACAGGGAAGTTATGGCTACACCTTC.